This T cell receptor beta chain was recorded in a study of shared clonotypes between healthy human individuals. Looking at the study overall: Three plates were used per donor for CD4 naive, three for CD4 memory, two for CD8 naive and one for CD8 memory.

The data were produced by immunoSEQ multiplex PCR, yet TCRdb's version contains in-frame clones alone and is incomplete. The sample includes 2 million to 2.5 million clones, approximately 93% of them seen just once. The origin of this receptor is a man between 18 and 29 years old in good health. Some clones in this sample may be carry-over from other donors' samples. The specimen sequenced was naive CD4+ T cells from PBMCs. The subset denotes: CD45RA+ positively selected.

DNA for the CDR3: TGTGCCAGCAGCCACGACAGTTACACCGGGGAGCTGTTTTTT. This translates into CASSHDSYTGELFF. The chain uses TRBV28 and TRBJ2-2, with D perhaps TRBD1 (5 bases). The CDR3 covers 14 residues. V was shortened by 6 bases and J by 3 bases, with 11 bases between the two germline ends. The germline gives CDR1 MDHEN, CDR2 SYDVKM.